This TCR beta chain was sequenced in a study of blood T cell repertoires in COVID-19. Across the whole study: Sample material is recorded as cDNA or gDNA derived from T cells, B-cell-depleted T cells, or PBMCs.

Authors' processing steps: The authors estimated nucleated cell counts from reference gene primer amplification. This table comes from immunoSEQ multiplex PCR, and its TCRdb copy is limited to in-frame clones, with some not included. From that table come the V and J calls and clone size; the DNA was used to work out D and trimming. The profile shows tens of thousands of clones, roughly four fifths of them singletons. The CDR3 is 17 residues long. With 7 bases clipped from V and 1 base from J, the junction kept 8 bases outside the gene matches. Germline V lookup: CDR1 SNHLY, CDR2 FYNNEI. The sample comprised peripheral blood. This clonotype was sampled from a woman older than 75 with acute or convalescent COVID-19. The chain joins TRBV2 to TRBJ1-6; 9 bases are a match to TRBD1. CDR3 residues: CASIRDRVLSYNSPLHF. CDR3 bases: TGTGCCAGCATCCGGGACAGGGTATTGTCCTATAATTCACCCCTCCACTTT.